A single sample is the source of the 23 T cell receptor beta chains below, sequenced in a study of T cell changes during pregnancy in multiple sclerosis. The data were produced by immunoSEQ multiplex PCR, yet TCRdb's version contains in-frame clones alone and is incomplete. The sample has under 70,000 clones; about nine tenths are singletons. The sample in question was CD4+ T cells from peripheral blood mononuclear cells, obtained after pregnancy. These receptors all stem from a female donor with multiple sclerosis, enrolled in a pregnancy study.

The sample holds one count of this clone. The V gene is TRBV5-4, the J gene TRBJ2-5; the match to TRBD2 covers 15 bases. The CDR3 runs to 16 residues. J gave up 5 bases and V 4 bases, and 6 bases lay outside the gene matches. CDR1 is SGHNT, CDR2 YYREEE, per germline (reference sequence). CDR3 in amino acids: CASSLGLAGGRETQYF. CDR3 sequence (DNA): TGTGCCAGCAGCCTGGGACTAGCGGGGGGTCGGGAGACCCAGTACTTC.

The table lists this clone with a count of one. The V gene is TRBV7-2, the J gene TRBJ2-3, with 11 bases that match TRBD2. CDR3 length: 16 residues. Germline CDR1 is SGHTA and CDR2 is FQGNSA. J was trimmed by 3 bases and V by 4 bases; bases with no gene match: 6. This chain's CDR3 is CASSSSGGFETDTQYF. The DNA for the CDR3 is TGTGCCAGCAGCTCTAGCGGGGGGTTTGAGACAGATACGCAGTATTTT.

The J gene is TRBJ2-7, the V gene TRBV5-6; no reliable D call. With 0 bases removed from V and 6 bases from J, the gap between germline ends came to 4 bases. Germline V lookup: CDR1 SGHDT, CDR2 YYEEEE. The CDR3 extends over 11 amino acids. The CDR3: CASSLGGEQYF. Here the CDR3 DNA reads TGTGCCAGCAGCTTGGGAGGCGAGCAGTACTTC.

V gene TRBV7-9 combines with J gene TRBJ2-3; unclear D gene. The CDR3 loop spans 13 amino acids. The germline V and J ends were trimmed by 8 bases and 0 bases, with 9 bases remaining between them. CDR1 is SEHNR and CDR2 is FQNEAQ in the germline V gene (reference sequence). The CDR3 is CASLTGSTDTQYF. CDR3 in DNA: TGTGCCAGCCTCACGGGTAGCACAGATACGCAGTATTTT.

The V gene is TRBV11-2, the J gene TRBJ2-7; a possible D gene is TRBD1 (5 bases). CDR1 and CDR2 from the germline V gene are SGHAT and FQNNGV. The CDR3 spans 14 residues. Trimming pared 3 bases from V and 2 bases from J, leaving 11 bases between. The CDR3 region is CASSFDVRAYEQYF. CDR3 DNA: TGTGCCAGCAGCTTTGACGTCAGGGCCTACGAGCAGTACTTC.

Comment on this clone: Compared with germline, one end of the junction differs, possibly owing to a read error. The chain has TRBV29-1 and TRBJ1-1; perhaps TRBD1 as D (5 bases). This CDR3 spans 11 amino acids. Germline V gives CDR1 SQVTM, CDR2 ANQGSEA. DNA for the CDR3: TGCAGCGTTGAGGACGGGACTGGAGCTTTCTTT. Translated, it gives CSVEDGTGAFF.

V and J are TRBV27 and TRBJ2-1; 7 nucleotides agree with TRBD1. The CDR3 is 17 residues long. Germline trimming cut 2 bases from V and 2 bases from J; bases unmatched to any gene: 9. CDR1 and CDR2 from the germline V gene are MNHEY and SMNVEV (reference sequence). CDR3: CASSLIPRQGAYNEQFF. The CDR3 DNA is TGTGCCAGCAGTTTAATCCCTCGACAGGGCGCCTACAATGAGCAGTTCTTC.

The V and J genes are TRBV2 and TRBJ1-1; 7 bases map to TRBD1. V dropped 10 bases and J dropped 1; count of bases not matched to a gene: 6. This CDR3 comprises 13 residues. Germline V CDR1 and CDR2: SNHLY, FYNNEI. The DNA for the CDR3 is TGTGCCACCAAGACAGGGAGGAACACTGAAGCTTTCTTT. Amino acids: CATKTGRNTEAFF. Together with reference TRBV2 and TRBJ1-1, the CDR3 gives the full variable domain: EPEVTQTPSHQVTQMGQEVILRCVPISNHLYFYWYRQILGQKVEFLVSFYNNEISEKSEIFDDQFSVERPDGSNFTLKIRSTKLEDSAMYFCATKTGRNTEAFFGQGTRLTVV.

In its sample, this clone was seen a few times. This chain joins TRBV6-5 and TRBJ1-1; D might be TRBD1 (5 bases). Between the trimmed V and J ends, which lost 0 bases and 6 bases, there was a span of 8 bases. The CDR3 is made up of 13 amino acids. Per the germline V gene, CDR1 is MNHEY and CDR2 is SVGAGI. DNA for the CDR3: TGTGCCAGCAGTTACTCGCGGGGACCTGAAGCTTTCTTT. Translation: CASSYSRGPEAFF.

The chain couples TRBV4-1 to TRBJ1-3; perhaps TRBD1 as D (5 bases). V was shortened by 4 bases and J by 1 base, with 8 bases between the two germline ends. The germline gives CDR1 MGHRA, CDR2 YSYEKL. The length of the CDR3 is 14 residues. CDR3 sequence (DNA): TGCGCCAGCAGCCTATCAGGGTCTGGAAACACCATATATTTT. Amino acid sequence: CASSLSGSGNTIYF.

The gene calls are TRBV30 and TRBJ1-2, with 8 bases matching TRBD1. The length of the CDR3 is 14 residues. Trimming cost V 6 bases and J 1 base; bases outside gene matches: 7. The germline gives CDR1 GTSNPN, CDR2 SVGIG (reference sequence). CDR3 region: CACLRDRLNYGYTF. As DNA, the CDR3 is TGTGCCTGCCTCCGGGACAGGCTTAACTATGGCTACACCTTC.

V usage is TRBV7-8 and J usage is TRBJ1-1; D is unclear. The CDR3 length is 13 residues. V was pared by 8 bases and J by 3 bases, with 13 bases between. Per germline, CDR1 SGHVS and CDR2 FQNEAQ. CDR3 sequence: CASCSLADTEAFF. The CDR3, as DNA: TGTGCCAGCTGTTCGTTAGCGGACACTGAAGCTTTCTTT.

This clone was recorded a few times. The CDR3 reads CASSLGGRETDTQYF. CDR3 nucleotide sequence: TGTGCCAGCAGCTTAGGAGGCAGGGAAACAGATACGCAGTATTTT. The rearrangement links TRBV7-9 to TRBJ2-3; a possible D gene is TRBD1 (5 bases). Looked up from germline, CDR1 is SEHNR and CDR2 is FQNEAQ (reference sequence). The CDR3 is 15 amino acids. V was pared by 1 base and J by 3 bases, with 11 bases between.

The gene calls are TRBV28 and TRBJ2-7; 7 nucleotides match TRBD1. The CDR3 consists of 12 residues. V dropped 6 bases and J dropped 5; count of bases not matched to a gene: 4. Germline CDR1 and CDR2: MDHEN and SYDVKM. The CDR3, as DNA: TGTGCCAGCAGCCTAGACAGGGACGAGCAGTACTTC. Its protein product is CASSLDRDEQYF. Supplemented by reference TRBV28 and TRBJ2-7, the full variable domain reads DVKVTQSSRYLVKRTGEKVFLECVQDMDHENMFWYRQDPGLGLRLIYFSYDVKMKEKGDIPEGYSVSREKKERFSLILESASTNQTSMYLCASSLDRDEQYFGPGTRLTVT.

This clone was seen just once. The chain carries TRBV5-4 and TRBJ1-6; 7 bases fit TRBD1. The germline V gene encodes CDR1 SGHNT and CDR2 YYREEE (reference sequence). V lost 0 bases, J lost 5 bases, and 2 bases stayed unmatched. CDR3 length equals 15 residues. The chain's CDR3 is CASSLDRGNNSPLHF. The CDR3 region has the DNA TGTGCCAGCAGCTTGGACAGGGGAAATAATTCACCCCTCCACTTT.

This chain uses TRBV6-6 with TRBJ1-3, with TRBD1 as a possible D gene (6 bases). CDR1 is MNHNY and CDR2 is SVGAGI in the germline V gene (reference sequence). V lost 5 bases and J 0 bases, leaving 14 bases between the germline ends. This CDR3 is 16 amino acids long. CDR3: CASSRPRDTSGNTIYF. The CDR3 bases are TGTGCCAGCAGTAGACCCCGGGACACCTCTGGAAACACCATATATTTT.

The chain joins TRBV29-1 to TRBJ2-1, with 7 nucleotides matching TRBD1. The V gene end was trimmed by 4 bases and the J gene end by 3 bases; junction bases not matched to a gene: 6. This CDR3 has 14 amino acids. Germline values: CDR1 SQVTM, CDR2 ANQGSEA. CDR3 residues: CSVVLRQGYNEQFF. The CDR3, as DNA: TGCAGCGTTGTGTTGCGACAGGGCTACAATGAGCAGTTCTTC.

This chain uses TRBV27 with TRBJ1-6; D remains ambiguous. In germline, CDR1 is MNHEY, CDR2 SMNVEV (reference sequence). V was trimmed by 6 bases and J by 7 bases, leaving 19 bases between them. This CDR3 is 16 amino acids long. CDR3 coding DNA: TGTGCCAGCAGCCAATGGCGTGGGCCATACAATTCACCCCTCCACTTT. Residues: CASSQWRGPYNSPLHF.

The chain joins TRBV10-3 to TRBJ2-7, with 8 bases identical to TRBD2. There are 16 residues in the CDR3. The germline V gene has CDR1 ENHRY and CDR2 SYGVKD. V lost 8 bases to trimming and J lost 7 bases; unmatched junction nucleotides: 19. The CDR3 spells CAIGPESGSGRGEQYF. DNA of the CDR3: TGTGCCATCGGACCGGAAAGCGGGAGTGGTCGAGGAGAGCAGTACTTC.

The rearrangement uses TRBV23-1 and TRBJ2-7; TRBD1 aligns across 12 bases. TRBV23-1 is an ORF; its function is uncertain. The J segment lost 6 bases and the V segment lost 8 bases, leaving 17 bases of the junction unmatched. The CDR3 spans 17 residues. For the CDR3, the DNA is TGCGCCAGCTTTGCCCGGGACAGGGGGCGGGAGGTTCGCGAGCAGTACTTC. It translates to CASFARDRGREVREQYF.

The V gene is TRBV5-1, the J gene TRBJ2-1, with 8 bases aligning to TRBD1. Trimming took 0 bases from V and 8 from J; bases not matched to a gene: 7. The germline V gene encodes CDR1 SGHRS and CDR2 YFSETQ. The CDR3 runs to 15 residues. Here the CDR3 reads CASSLGQGPRHEQFF. The CDR3 nucleotides are TGCGCCAGCAGCTTGGGACAGGGGCCACGGCATGAGCAGTTCTTC.

This clone was seen once. The chain has TRBV27 and TRBJ2-7, with D possibly TRBD1 on 5 matching bases. This CDR3 is 15 amino acids long. Per the germline V gene, CDR1 is MNHEY and CDR2 is SMNVEV (reference sequence). V was shortened by 5 bases and J by 2 bases, with 16 bases between the two germline ends. CDR3 sequence reads: CASSPGQGLTYEQYF. CDR3 nucleotides: TGTGCCAGCAGTCCCGGACAAGGGTTAACCTACGAGCAGTACTTC.

The V gene is TRBV5-5, the J gene TRBJ2-7; the match to TRBD1 covers 7 bases. Germline V gene sequence: CDR1 SGHKS, CDR2 YYEKEE (reference sequence). The CDR3 is 14 amino acids. Trimming at V came to 4 bases and at J to 1 base, leaving 5 bases not matched to a gene. This CDR3 reads CASSAGGYSYEQYF. In nucleotides, the CDR3 is TGTGCCAGCAGCGCAGGGGGTTATTCCTACGAGCAGTACTTC. Together with reference TRBV5-5 and TRBJ2-7, the CDR3 gives the full variable domain: DAGVTQSPTHLIKTRGQQVTLRCSPISGHKSVSWYQQVLGQGPQFIFQYYEKEERGRGNFPDRFSARQFPNYSSELNVNALLLGDSALYLCASSAGGYSYEQYFGPGTRLTVT.